The rows below give T cell receptor beta chains drawn from one sample of a study of PD-1 blockade in classical Hodgkin lymphoma. Profiled with immunoSEQ multiplex PCR; TCRdb holds only in-frame clones, not every one. This sample yields several thousand clones, of which about four fifths are seen a single time; about an eighth belongs to the top ten. Sequenced material: CD4+ T cells from blood, taken at baseline. The receptors originated from a human donor with classical Hodgkin lymphoma. CDR3s include the opening cysteine and the closing phenylalanine or tryptophan. The D gene is left open where the match is weak. Clone sizes are given selectively: once, few, many, or a class where the clone is expanded.

j_call d_call clone_size v_call cdr3_aa cdr3_nt
TRBJ2-1 TRBD2 . TRBV10-3 CAIATSVSYNEQFF TGTGCCATCGCTACTAGCGTCTCCTACAATGAGCAGTTCTTC
TRBJ2-1 TRBD2 . TRBV4-2 CASSQDPEAGERNEQFF TGTGCCAGCAGCCAAGATCCTGAAGCGGGAGAAAGGAATGAGCAGTTCTTC
TRBJ2-5 . . TRBV11-2 CASSFRGNQETQYF TGTGCCAGCAGTTTCAGGGGTAACCAAGAGACCCAGTACTTC
TRBJ2-5 . . TRBV7-7 CASSLALGSPDETQYF TGTGCCAGCAGCTTAGCATTGGGGAGCCCAGATGAGACCCAGTACTTC
TRBJ2-2 . . TRBV5-1 CASSPQVETGELFF TGCGCCAGCAGCCCGCAGGTGGAAACCGGGGAGCTGTTTTTT
TRBJ2-4 TRBD2 once TRBV9 CASIDSLAVPAKNIQYF TGTGCCAGCATAGACTCACTAGCGGTACCAGCCAAAAACATTCAGTACTTC
TRBJ2-3 . . TRBV6-4 CASSPSGITDTQYF TGTGCCAGCAGCCCCTCGGGAATCACAGATACGCAGTATTTT
TRBJ2-2 TRBD2 once TRBV27 CASSLPGGRVVDTGELFF TGTGCCAGCAGTTTACCGGGAGGCAGGGTTGTGGACACCGGGGAGCTGTTTTTT
TRBJ2-3 TRBD2 . TRBV28 CASSPRLAVTSTDTQYF TGTGCCAGCAGTCCTCGACTAGCGGTTACTAGCACAGATACGCAGTATTTT
TRBJ2-3 . . TRBV4-1 CASSQDGVGTDTQYF TGCGCCAGCAGCCAAGACGGGGTCGGGACAGATACGCAGTATTTT
TRBJ1-1 . . TRBV5-4 CASSLVGDWTEAFF TGTGCCAGCAGCTTGGTTGGGGACTGGACTGAAGCTTTCTTT
TRBJ2-7 . few TRBV7-9 CASSAGLREQYF TGTGCCAGCAGCGCAGGGTTGAGGGAGCAGTACTTC
TRBJ2-7 . . TRBV7-6 CASSLGRDPSYEQYF TGTGCCAGCAGCTTAGGCAGGGATCCCTCCTACGAGCAGTACTTC
TRBJ2-7 TRBD1 . TRBV19 CASSPRTGGFPYEQYF TGTGCCAGTAGTCCCAGGACAGGGGGCTTTCCCTACGAGCAGTACTTC
TRBJ2-1 TRBD2 . TRBV6-1 CASSNSGSPKNEQFF TGTGCCAGCAGCAATAGCGGGAGCCCTAAAAATGAGCAGTTCTTC
TRBJ2-7 . . TRBV28 CASSLTRNSYEQYF TGTGCCAGCAGTTTAACTAGGAACTCCTACGAGCAGTACTTC
TRBJ2-5 . . TRBV5-4 CASSFRERETQYF TGTGCCAGCAGCTTTCGGGAGCGAGAGACCCAGTACTTC
TRBJ2-6 . . TRBV18 CASQSGSGANVLTF TGTGCCAGCCAATCGGGCTCTGGGGCCAACGTCCTGACTTTC
TRBJ2-7 . . TRBV19 CASSINSVSSYEQYF TGTGCCAGTAGTATCAATAGCGTCAGCTCCTACGAGCAGTACTTC
TRBJ2-5 . . TRBV7-9 CASRNREETQYF TGTGCCAGCAGAAACAGGGAAGAGACCCAGTACTTC
TRBJ2-1 . . TRBV6-5 CASSPSGLTYNEQFF TGTGCCAGCAGTCCCTCGGGCCTTACTTACAATGAGCAGTTCTTC
TRBJ2-7 . . TRBV6-9 CASSFPRGSYEQYF TGTGCCAGCAGTTTCCCGAGAGGCTCCTACGAGCAGTACTTC
TRBJ2-6 . once TRBV5-6 CASSLTSPGANVLTF TGTGCCAGCAGCCTTACTAGCCCCGGGGCCAACGTCCTGACTTTC
TRBJ2-1 TRBD2 once TRBV29-1 CSALLAGGQFF TGCAGCGCACTACTAGCGGGAGGTCAGTTCTTC
TRBJ1-5 TRBD1 . TRBV10-3 CAISAGQGNNQPQHF TGTGCCATCAGTGCGGGACAGGGGAACAATCAGCCCCAGCATTTT
TRBJ2-1 TRBD2 . TRBV18 CASSPRTSGLGGNEQFF TGTGCCAGCTCACCACGAACTAGCGGGCTTGGGGGAAATGAGCAGTTCTTC